This TCR beta chain derives from a study of blood T cell repertoires in COVID-19. Study at large: The origin of the acute and convalescent COVID-19 samples was the United States, Italy and Spain. T cells, B-cell-depleted T cells, or PBMCs supplied cDNA or gDNA.

Germline lookup yields CDR1 MNHEY and CDR2 SVGAGI. The V segment lost 2 bases and the J segment 3 bases; nucleotides outside the gene matches: 5. CDR3 length: 16 amino acids. In the authors' methods: Scientists estimated how many nucleated cells there were by amplifying reference gene primers. Here immunoSEQ multiplex PCR was the method, and the copy in TCRdb shows in-frame clones only, minus some. The V and J calls and the clone size are those of that table, but D and trimming were determined from the DNA. Of fewer than 300,000 clones in the sample, more than 70% were seen once. Material: peripheral blood. The chain employs TRBV6-5 and TRBJ1-3; 9 bases align to TRBD1. This TCR derives from a young woman with acute or convalescent COVID-19. CDR3 protein: CASSYSTGGGGNTIYF. The CDR3 DNA reads as TGTGCCAGCAGTTACAGCACAGGGGGCGGTGGAAACACCATATATTTT.